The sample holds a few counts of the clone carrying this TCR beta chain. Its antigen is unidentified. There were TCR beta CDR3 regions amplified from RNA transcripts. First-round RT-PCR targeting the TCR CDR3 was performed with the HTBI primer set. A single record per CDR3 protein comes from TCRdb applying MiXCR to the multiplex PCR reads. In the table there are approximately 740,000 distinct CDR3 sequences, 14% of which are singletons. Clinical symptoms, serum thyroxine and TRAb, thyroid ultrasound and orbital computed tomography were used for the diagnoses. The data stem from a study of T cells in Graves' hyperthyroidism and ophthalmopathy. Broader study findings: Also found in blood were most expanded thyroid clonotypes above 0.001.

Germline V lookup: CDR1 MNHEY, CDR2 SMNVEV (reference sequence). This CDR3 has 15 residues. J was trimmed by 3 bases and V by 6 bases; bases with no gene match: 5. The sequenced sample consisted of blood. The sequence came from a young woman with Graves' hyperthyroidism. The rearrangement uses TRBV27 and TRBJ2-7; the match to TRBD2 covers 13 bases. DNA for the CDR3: TGTGCCAGCAGGCTAGGGACTAGCGGGGTCTACGAGCAGTACTTC. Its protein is CASRLGTSGVYEQYF.